These T cell receptor beta chains were read from a single sample in a study of cytomegalovirus exposure and HLA in healthy donors. TCRdb's copy holds only in-frame clones and misses some; the assay was immunoSEQ multiplex PCR. Among 110,000 or so clones listed, roughly 72% were seen once. Sample: PBMCs. These receptors were collected from a woman aged 40 to 55 in good health and CMV-seropositive. Each CDR3 is given with its conserved first and last residue. Each record gives: clone size, D gene, J gene, V gene, CDR3 protein, CDR3 DNA. A D gene is named only where the DNA matches it firmly. Clone sizes are given selectively: once, few, many, or a class where the clone is expanded.

NA,TRBD1,TRBJ1-5,TRBV30,CAWDRTGWGQPQHF,TGTGCCTGGGACCGGACAGGGTGGGGGCAGCCCCAGCATTTT
NA,NA,TRBJ2-1,TRBV11-3,CASSFGLQNNEQFF,TGTGCCAGCAGCTTTGGGCTACAGAACAATGAGCAGTTCTTC
NA,TRBD1,TRBJ1-4,TRBV5-1,CASSLAGQGANEKLFF,TGCGCCAGCAGCTTGGCCGGACAGGGCGCTAATGAAAAACTGTTTTTT
NA,NA,TRBJ1-3,TRBV4-2,CASSPPGSGNTIYF,TGTGCCAGCAGCCCCCCCGGCTCTGGAAACACCATATATTTT
NA,TRBD1,TRBJ1-1,TRBV5-1,CASSLADRGFVMNTEAFF,TGCGCCAGCAGCTTGGCCGACAGGGGGTTTGTTATGAACACTGAAGCTTTCTTT
NA,NA,TRBJ1-2,TRBV2,CASARIVYGYTF,TGTGCCAGCGCTCGCATAGTCTATGGCTACACCTTC
NA,TRBD2,TRBJ2-1,TRBV4-1,CASSQLAEISYNEQFF,TGCGCCAGCAGCCAACTAGCGGAGATCTCCTACAATGAGCAGTTCTTC
NA,TRBD1,TRBJ2-3,TRBV5-4,CASSLGQGAVTDTQYF,TGTGCCAGCAGCTTGGGGCAGGGGGCTGTGACAGATACGCAGTATTTT
NA,TRBD2,TRBJ2-3,TRBV9,CASSVASGSRDTQYF,TGTGCCAGCAGCGTAGCCAGCGGGAGCAGAGATACGCAGTATTTT
NA,NA,TRBJ1-1,TRBV27,CASSLSGGTNTEAFF,TGTGCCAGCAGTTTATCTGGGGGGACGAACACTGAAGCTTTCTTT
NA,NA,TRBJ2-7,TRBV5-1,CASSPEGAQVAYEQYF,TGCGCCAGCAGCCCGGAGGGGGCTCAGGTAGCCTACGAGCAGTACTTC
NA,TRBD1,TRBJ2-2,TRBV11-3,CASTRGHGGELFF,TGTGCCAGCACCAGGGGGCATGGCGGGGAGCTGTTTTTT
NA,TRBD1,TRBJ2-1,TRBV7-6,CASSIQGTGSYNEQFF,TGTGCCAGCAGCATACAGGGGACCGGCTCCTACAATGAGCAGTTCTTC
NA,TRBD1,TRBJ2-5,TRBV5-4,CASSLGDRVETQYF,TGTGCCAGCAGCTTGGGAGACAGGGTTGAGACCCAGTACTTC
few,TRBD1,TRBJ2-7,TRBV7-9,CASSPGTGKSYEQYF,TGTGCCAGCAGCCCCGGGACAGGGAAATCCTACGAGCAGTACTTC
NA,NA,TRBJ2-2,TRBV6-1,CASKDSNTGELFF,TGTGCCAGCAAAGACTCTAACACCGGGGAGCTGTTTTTT
few,TRBD1,TRBJ1-2,TRBV9,CASSVDTGENGYTF,TGTGCCAGCAGCGTAGATACAGGGGAGAATGGCTACACCTTC
NA,NA,TRBJ1-5,TRBV7-6,CASSLARDQPQHF,TGTGCCAGCAGCTTAGCGCGGGACCAGCCCCAGCATTTT
NA,NA,TRBJ1-1,TRBV10-3,CAISDGQTYTEAFF,TGTGCCATCAGTGACGGACAGACGTACACTGAAGCTTTCTTT
NA,TRBD1,TRBJ2-7,TRBV6-1,CASSEPDRETYEQYF,TGTGCCAGCAGTGAACCGGACAGGGAAACCTACGAGCAGTACTTC
NA,NA,TRBJ2-5,TRBV5-6,CASSLGGAQETQYF,TGTGCCAGCAGCTTGGGGGGAGCACAAGAGACCCAGTACTTC
NA,NA,TRBJ1-3,TRBV9,CASSVGTWATIYF,TGTGCCAGCAGCGTAGGGACATGGGCCACCATATATTTT
NA,NA,TRBJ1-5,TRBV7-9,CASSPDTGNQPQHF,TGTGCCAGCAGCCCAGATACAGGCAATCAGCCCCAGCATTTT
NA,TRBD2,TRBJ2-6,TRBV27,CASSFLAGAGANVLTF,TGTGCCAGCAGTTTTTTGGCGGGGGCTGGGGCCAACGTCCTGACTTTC
NA,NA,TRBJ1-1,TRBV9,CASSVRPGATEAFF,TGTGCCAGCAGCGTCCGTCCTGGGGCCACTGAAGCTTTCTTT
NA,NA,TRBJ2-3,TRBV5-1,CASSVGTSTDTQYF,TGCGCCAGCAGCGTCGGGACAAGCACAGATACGCAGTATTTT
NA,TRBD1,TRBJ2-7,TRBV7-7,CASSAGQGPYEQYF,TGTGCTAGCAGCGCGGGACAGGGTCCCTACGAGCAGTACTTC
NA,NA,TRBJ1-6,TRBV4-3,CASSRGFGISPLHF,TGCGCCAGCAGCAGGGGATTTGGGATATCACCCCTCCACTTT
NA,TRBD2,TRBJ2-3,TRBV6-1,CAVSGKATDTQYF,TGTGCGGTCAGCGGGAAGGCCACAGATACGCAGTATTTT